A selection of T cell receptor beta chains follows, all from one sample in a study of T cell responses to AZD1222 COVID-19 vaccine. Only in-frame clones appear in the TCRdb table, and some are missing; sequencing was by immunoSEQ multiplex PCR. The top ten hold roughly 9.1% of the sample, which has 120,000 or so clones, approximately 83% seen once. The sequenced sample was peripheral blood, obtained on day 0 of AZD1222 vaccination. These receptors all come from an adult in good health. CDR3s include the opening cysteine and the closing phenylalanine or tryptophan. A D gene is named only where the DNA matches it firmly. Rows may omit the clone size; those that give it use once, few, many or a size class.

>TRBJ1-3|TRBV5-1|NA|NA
CASSFEGNTIYF
TGCGCCAGCAGCTTTGAAGGAAACACCATATATTTT
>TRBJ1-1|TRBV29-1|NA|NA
CSVFRESTEAFF
TGCAGCGTTTTCAGGGAAAGCACTGAAGCTTTCTTT
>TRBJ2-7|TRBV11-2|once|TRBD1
CASSPLRRQGSYEQYF
TGTGCCAGCAGCCCCTTAAGACGACAGGGTTCGTACGAGCAGTACTTC
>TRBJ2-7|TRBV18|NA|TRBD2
CASSLAGDYEQYF
TGTGCCAGCTCACTAGCGGGAGACTACGAGCAGTACTTC
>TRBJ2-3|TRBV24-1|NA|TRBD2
CATSLGGRTTTSTDTQYF
TGTGCCACCAGTCTTGGCGGGAGGACCACTACTAGCACAGATACGCAGTATTTT
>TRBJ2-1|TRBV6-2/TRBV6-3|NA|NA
CASSYSRASDISYNEQFF
TGTGCCAGCAGTTACTCGAGGGCTAGCGACATCTCCTACAATGAGCAGTTCTTC
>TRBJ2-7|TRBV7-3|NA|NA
CASSLEQGNEQYF
TGTGCCAGCAGCTTAGAACAGGGCAACGAGCAGTACTTC
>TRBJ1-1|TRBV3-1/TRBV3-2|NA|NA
CASSQAEAGEFSEAFF
TGTGCCAGCAGCCAAGCCGAGGCCGGTGAATTCTCTGAAGCTTTCTTT
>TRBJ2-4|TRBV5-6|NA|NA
CASSLDWAKNIQYF
TGTGCCAGCAGCTTGGATTGGGCCAAAAACATTCAGTACTTC
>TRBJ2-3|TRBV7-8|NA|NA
CASRSVSTDTQYF
TGTGCCAGCAGGAGCGTTTCAACAGATACGCAGTATTTT
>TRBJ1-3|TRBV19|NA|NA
CASSIAGRGTSGNTIYF
TGTGCCAGTAGTATCGCAGGCCGGGGAACCTCTGGAAACACCATATATTTT
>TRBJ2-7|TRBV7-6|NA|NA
CASSLNSAGASYEQYF
TGTGCCAGCAGCTTAAATTCCGCGGGGGCCTCCTACGAGCAGTACTTC
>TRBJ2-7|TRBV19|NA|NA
CASSWGRASTEQYF
TGTGCCAGTAGTTGGGGACGGGCCAGTACCGAGCAGTACTTC
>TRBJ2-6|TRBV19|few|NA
CASSTQTGANVLTF
TGTGCCAGTAGTACCCAAACTGGGGCCAACGTCCTGACTTTC